The 13 T cell receptor beta chains given below trace back to one sample, sequenced in a study of blood T cell repertoires in COVID-19. Here immunoSEQ multiplex PCR was the method, and the copy in TCRdb shows in-frame clones only, minus some. Here the sample spans over 85,000 clones, roughly 90% being singletons. Sequences were obtained from peripheral blood. The origin of the receptors is a woman of 80 years or more with acute or convalescent COVID-19.

V usage is TRBV28 and J usage is TRBJ2-2; D might be TRBD2 (5 bases). The CDR3 loop spans 17 amino acids. The V and J ends lost 3 bases and 5 bases respectively, with 19 bases between them. Germline V gene sequence: CDR1 MDHEN, CDR2 SYDVKM. This CDR3 reads CASSFLAPASGTGELFF. CDR3 bases: TGTGCCAGCAGTTTTTTAGCGCCCGCTTCAGGAACCGGGGAGCTGTTTTTT.

The chain links TRBV28 to TRBJ1-5, with TRBD1 matching over 8 bases. With 8 bases clipped from V and 0 bases from J, the junction kept 9 bases outside the gene matches. The V gene's germline CDR1 is MDHEN and CDR2 SYDVKM. The CDR3 loop spans 16 amino acids. The CDR3: CASGTGALYSNQPQHF. The CDR3 DNA is TGTGCCAGCGGGACAGGAGCACTGTATAGCAATCAGCCCCAGCATTTT.

This chain uses TRBV5-1 with TRBJ2-2; D unresolved. Germline-derived CDR1 and CDR2 are SGHRS and YFSETQ. V lost 4 bases and J lost 1, with 5 bases in between. This CDR3 spans 13 amino acids. This CDR3 is CASSQKNTGELFF. In nucleotides, the CDR3 is TGCGCCAGCAGCCAGAAGAACACCGGGGAGCTGTTTTTT.

This clone appeared a single time. The chain couples TRBV15 to TRBJ1-6; a weak D match, TRBD1 (6 bases). CDR3 length: 13 amino acids. The V end was cut by 6 bases, the J end by 9 bases, with 12 bases between. The V gene's germline CDR1 is LNHNV and CDR2 YYDKDF (reference sequence). The CDR3 sequence is CATRYQGSSPLHF. CDR3 bases: TGTGCCACCAGGTACCAGGGGAGTTCACCCCTCCACTTT.

This clone turned up a few times. CDR3 DNA sequence: TGTGCCAGCAGACAGGAGAATTCACCCCTCCACTTT. Translating gives CASRQENSPLHF. This chain connects TRBV2 to TRBJ1-6, with D maybe TRBD1 (5 bases). Deletions cut 6 bases from V and 7 bases from J, with 7 bases between. The CDR3 spans 12 residues. Germline CDR1 is SNHLY and CDR2 is FYNNEI. The full variable domain, with the rest looked up from reference TRBV2 and TRBJ1-6, is EPEVTQTPSHQVTQMGQEVILRCVPISNHLYFYWYRQILGQKVEFLVSFYNNEISEKSEIFDDQFSVERPDGSNFTLKIRSTKLEDSAMYFCASRQENSPLHFGNGTRLTVT.

CDR3 protein: CASSQEGEGKPGELFF. In DNA, the CDR3 is TGTGCCAGCAGCCAAGAAGGGGAGGGGAAGCCCGGGGAGCTGTTTTTT. This chain joins TRBV3-1 (or the pseudogene TRBV3-2) and TRBJ2-2; 7 nucleotides match TRBD2. Germline loops: CDR1 LGHDT, CDR2 YNNKEL (reference sequence). The V segment lost 0 bases and the J segment 6 bases; nucleotides outside the gene matches: 7. This CDR3 is 16 amino acids long.

The chain uses TRBV7-6 and TRBJ1-6; D may be TRBD1 (5 bases). With 1 base removed from V and 10 bases from J, the gap between germline ends came to 11 bases. The germline V gene encodes CDR1 SGHVS and CDR2 FNYEAQ. The CDR3 totals 14 residues. The CDR3 DNA reads as TGTGCCAGCAGCTTAGGAGGGCGGGACTCACCCCTCCACTTT. Residues: CASSLGGRDSPLHF.

The chain couples TRBV2 to TRBJ2-2; no firm D call. V was clipped by 7 bases and J by 5 bases, with 14 bases between them. This CDR3 is built from 14 residues. Looked up from germline, CDR1 is SNHLY and CDR2 is FYNNEI. The CDR3 reads CASTLTPFTGELFF. CDR3 DNA sequence: TGTGCCAGCACCCTGACTCCGTTTACCGGGGAGCTGTTTTTT.

The rearrangement uses TRBV5-1 and TRBJ2-2; D may be TRBD2 (5 bases). The CDR3 sequence is 13 residues long. From germline, CDR1 is SGHRS and CDR2 YFSETQ. Trimming left V 0 bases short and J 6 bases short, with 6 bases between. The CDR3, as DNA: TGCGCCAGCAGCTTGGAAGCGGCCGGGGAGCTGTTTTTT. Its translation is CASSLEAAGELFF.

The chain employs TRBV7-8 and TRBJ1-5; D perhaps matches TRBD1 (6 bases). Looked up from germline, CDR1 is SGHVS and CDR2 is FQNEAQ. The length of the CDR3 is 14 residues. V lost 4 bases, J lost 3 bases, and 10 bases lay in between. As DNA, the CDR3 is TGTGCCAGCAGCTCGACAGGCGCCAATCAGCCCCAGCATTTT. Its protein is CASSSTGANQPQHF.

The chain has TRBV5-1 and TRBJ2-3; 8 nucleotides agree with TRBD1. This CDR3 region has 13 residues. V lost 3 bases, J lost 4 bases, and 1 base stayed unmatched. Germline lookup yields CDR1 SGHRS and CDR2 YFSETQ. CDR3 amino acids: CASSSTGADTQYF. The DNA for the CDR3 is TGCGCCAGCAGCTCGACAGGGGCAGATACGCAGTATTTT.

The V gene is TRBV21-1, the J gene TRBJ1-5; the table's D call TRBD1 went unverified against the DNA. TRBV21-1 is assigned pseudogene status. The CDR3 runs to 17 residues. In DNA form, the CDR3 reads TGTGCCAGCAGCCCCCGGACAGGGACCCAACCCAATCAGCCCCAGCATTTT. Translating it yields CASSPRTGTQPNQPQHF.

The chain joins TRBV5-1 to TRBJ2-2; 7 nucleotides match TRBD1. V shed 2 bases, J shed 6 bases, and the junction held 10 bases outside the gene matches. Germline CDR1 reads SGHRS; CDR2 reads YFSETQ. The CDR3 is 16 residues long. CDR3 amino acids: CASSLEKGASPGELFF. The CDR3 DNA follows: TGCGCCAGCAGCTTAGAAAAGGGGGCGTCACCCGGGGAGCTGTTTTTT.